A selection of T cell receptor beta chains follows, all from one sample in a study of patients and donors after allogeneic stem cell transplantation. TCRdb reanalysed the RT-PCR reads using MiXCR and keeps one entry per CDR3 protein. The sample gives fewer than 500,000 distinct CDR3 sequences, roughly 16% of which show up once; less than 9.5% is in the top ten. Specimen: blood, either unsorted or a sorted T cell fraction (not recorded which). The origin of the receptors is a human donor who was either an allogeneic HSCT recipient or a stem cell or donor lymphocyte infusion donor (not recorded which). It is not recorded whose cells these are; they may come from a transplant donor. CDR3s include the opening cysteine and the closing phenylalanine or tryptophan. The order of the fields is CDR3 DNA, CDR3 protein, V gene, clone size, J gene, D gene. The D gene is left open where the match is weak. Size values are once, few and many counts, or a class for expanded clones, and some rows have none.

TGTGCCAGCAGCTTCGAGGGAAACTATGGCTACACCTTC,CASSFEGNYGYTF,TRBV11-2,many,TRBJ1-2,.
TGCAGTGCTGGACAGGGGATAGGAGAGACCCAGTACTTC,CSAGQGIGETQYF,TRBV20-1,.,TRBJ2-5,TRBD1
TGTGCCTGGAGTTTGGGACTAGCGGGGGGCCCAGATACGCAGTATTTT,CAWSLGLAGGPDTQYF,TRBV30,.,TRBJ2-3,TRBD2
TGTGCCAGCAGCCCCATGGGCGATACGCAGTATTTT,CASSPMGDTQYF,TRBV7-9,few,TRBJ2-3,.
TGCAGCGTTGCCCAACGACTAGCGGAGTCCTCCTACGAGCAGTACTTC,CSVAQRLAESSYEQYF,TRBV29-1,.,TRBJ2-7,TRBD2
TGTGCCAGCAGCTCGACAGGGGGCCCCTCCTACGAGCAGTACTTC,CASSSTGGPSYEQYF,TRBV5-6,few,TRBJ2-7,TRBD1
TGTGCCAGCAGCCCCTCTGGGGGGAACACTGAAGCTTTCTTT,CASSPSGGNTEAFF,TRBV7-3,few,TRBJ1-1,.
TGTGCCAGCAGTGAATATCTTCCGAACGGCTATGGCTACACCTTC,CASSEYLPNGYGYTF,TRBV25-1,.,TRBJ1-2,.
TGCAGTGCTAGAGGAGTGAGGGACTACTCCTACAATGAGCAGTTCTTC,CSARGVRDYSYNEQFF,TRBV20-1,.,TRBJ2-1,TRBD2
TGTGCCAGCAGTCCGACAGGGGGAGTCGGTCAGCCCCAGCATTTT,CASSPTGGVGQPQHF,TRBV27,.,TRBJ1-5,TRBD1
TGTGCCAGCAGTACTGGACAGGGGGCCGATCAGCCCCAGCATTTT,CASSTGQGADQPQHF,TRBV25-1,.,TRBJ1-5,TRBD1
TGCGCCAGCAGCTTGGTGGCTAGCGGGGTAGACAATGAGCAGTTCTTC,CASSLVASGVDNEQFF,TRBV5-1,.,TRBJ2-1,TRBD2
TGTGCCAGCAGCTTAACCACATCTCTCTCTGGAAACACCATATATTTT,CASSLTTSLSGNTIYF,TRBV7-2,many,TRBJ1-3,.
TGTGCCAGCTCACCAGGACAGGAAAGGGGTCAGCCCCAGCATTTT,CASSPGQERGQPQHF,TRBV18,.,TRBJ1-5,TRBD1
TGCAGTGCCCCCAGACCAGAGGCAGCTCGCGATACGCAGTATTTT,CSAPRPEAARDTQYF,TRBV20-1,.,TRBJ2-3,.
TGTGCCACTACGAACCTGGGACCGTTGTTTTTT,CATTNLGPLFF,TRBV15,few,TRBJ1-4,.
TGTGCCAGCAGCTCCCCCAGGGCGGGAAACGAGCAGTACTTC,CASSSPRAGNEQYF,TRBV4-2,few,TRBJ2-7,.
TGCGCCAGCAGCATACAGGGCGATGACACTGAAGCTTTCTTT,CASSIQGDDTEAFF,TRBV5-1,once,TRBJ1-1,.
TGTGCCAGCAGTTTAGCGCGGGAGTATGACACCGGGGAGCTGTTTTTT,CASSLAREYDTGELFF,TRBV12-3/TRBV12-4,many,TRBJ2-2,TRBD2
TGCGCCAGCAGCTTGGCGAGGGACATCATGAGCTACACCTTC,CASSLARDIMSYTF,TRBV5-1,few,TRBJ1-2,.
TGTGCCAGCAGCTTAGGGGGTTCAGGTCAGCCCCAGCATTTT,CASSLGGSGQPQHF,TRBV7-6,few,TRBJ1-5,.
TGTGCCAGCAGCCCCCAGGGGGGGGTTGCCGGGGAGCTGTTTTTT,CASSPQGGVAGELFF,TRBV7-9,.,TRBJ2-2,.
TGTGCCATCAGTGTTGGGGGGAACACTGAAGCTTTCTTT,CAISVGGNTEAFF,TRBV10-3,.,TRBJ1-1,.
TGTGCCAGCAGTTACGGGGGCGGTGGGGCCAACGTCCTGACTTTC,CASSYGGGGANVLTF,TRBV2,few,TRBJ2-6,.
TGTGCCAGCAGCCCGGGGCGGGGACTGAGAAAAGATTCACCCCTCCACTTT,CASSPGRGLRKDSPLHF,TRBV7-2,few,TRBJ1-6,.
TGTGCCAGCAGCTTAGTGGAGGGCAATCAGCCCCAGCATTTT,CASSLVEGNQPQHF,TRBV7-9,.,TRBJ1-5,.
TGTGCCAGCAGCCCACGGTGGGAGGGCACTGAAGCTTTCTTT,CASSPRWEGTEAFF,TRBV12-3/TRBV12-4,many,TRBJ1-1,.
TGCAGCGCGGGACAGGACGAGCAGTACTTC,CSAGQDEQYF,TRBV29-1,many,TRBJ2-7,TRBD1
TGCAGTGCTAGAGATCGGTTAGCGGGGGCCTACACCGGGGAGCTGTTTTTT,CSARDRLAGAYTGELFF,TRBV20-1,once,TRBJ2-2,TRBD2
TGCGCCAGCAGCTTGTTTCCAGGGGCAGGAAACACCATATATTTT,CASSLFPGAGNTIYF,TRBV5-1,.,TRBJ1-3,.
TGTGCCAGCAGCGTAGCTAGCCCAGGGGGTGGAAACACCATATATTTT,CASSVASPGGGNTIYF,TRBV9,.,TRBJ1-3,TRBD1
TGTGCCAGCAGCCGACAGGTGGGCTCTGGGGCCAACGTCCTGACTTTC,CASSRQVGSGANVLTF,TRBV7-9,.,TRBJ2-6,.
TGCGCCAGCAGCCAAGTCTGGACAGCGAACACTGAAGCTTTCTTT,CASSQVWTANTEAFF,TRBV4-1,few,TRBJ1-1,.
TGTGCCAGCAGCTGGGGCGGGGGGTCCTACAATGAGCAGTTCTTC,CASSWGGGSYNEQFF,TRBV11-3,once,TRBJ2-1,TRBD2
TGTGCCAGCATGCCGGGACTAGCGGGAGGTCATGAGCAGTTCTTC,CASMPGLAGGHEQFF,TRBV2,.,TRBJ2-1,TRBD2
TGTGCCAGTAGTATTACGGGACGGTTGAACACTGAAGCTTTCTTT,CASSITGRLNTEAFF,TRBV19,few,TRBJ1-1,.
TGTGCCAGCAGCTTAGGGGCCAACAGGGTTGAAAAACTGTTTTTT,CASSLGANRVEKLFF,TRBV11-2,.,TRBJ1-4,.
TGCAGTGCTCCGGGCTCAGGGAAGCGCGAGCAGTACTTC,CSAPGSGKREQYF,TRBV20-1,few,TRBJ2-7,.
TGCGCCAGCAGCCGTGCCGGGACAGGGTATAATTCACCCCTCCACTTT,CASSRAGTGYNSPLHF,TRBV4-3,few,TRBJ1-6,TRBD1
TGTGCCATCAGAGCCTTGGGGCAAACTGAAGCTTTCTTT,CAIRALGQTEAFF,TRBV10-3,few,TRBJ1-1,.
TGCAGTGCTAGTCCCGGGTTTGAAAAACTGTTTTTT,CSASPGFEKLFF,TRBV20-1,few,TRBJ1-4,.
TGCGCCAGCAGCCAAGACCCGAACAATCAGCCCCAGCATTTT,CASSQDPNNQPQHF,TRBV4-3,few,TRBJ1-5,.
TGTGCCTGGAGTGTACGAGGGGCCCGAGGGTACTTC,CAWSVRGARGYF,TRBV30,.,TRBJ2-7,.
TGTGCCAGCAGACAACCAGGGGGCTCTTACAATGAGCAGTTCTTC,CASRQPGGSYNEQFF,TRBV27,few,TRBJ2-1,TRBD1
TGTGCCAGCAGTTTACAGACTAGAGATTACGAGCAGTACTTC,CASSLQTRDYEQYF,TRBV12-3/TRBV12-4,.,TRBJ2-7,.
TGTGCCAGCAGCCGAAATCTAGCAGCCACCGGGGAGCTGTTTTTT,CASSRNLAATGELFF,TRBV5-8,.,TRBJ2-2,.
TGTGCCAGCAGCTCAGGATACGATACGCAGTATTTT,CASSSGYDTQYF,TRBV7-2,.,TRBJ2-3,.
TGTGCCAGCAGCCCCGTGACCAGGTCCACCGGGGAGCTGTTTTTT,CASSPVTRSTGELFF,TRBV7-3,few,TRBJ2-2,.